These 22 T cell receptor beta chains were sequenced from one sample in a study of blood T cell repertoires in COVID-19. Libraries were prepared by immunoSEQ multiplex PCR; TCRdb keeps only in-frame clonotypes and omits some of them. The table has 150,000 to 170,000 clones, around 79% seen once. Sequencing used peripheral blood. All receptors derive from a man older than 75 with acute or convalescent COVID-19.

This chain joins TRBV28 and TRBJ2-7; 12 nucleotides align to TRBD1. Germline lookup yields CDR1 MDHEN and CDR2 SYDVKM. V trimming: 4 bases; J trimming: 3 bases; junction bases outside the gene matches: 4. This CDR3 comprises 15 residues. The CDR3 loop is CASSSGQGAFYEQYV. CDR3 in DNA: TGTGCCAGCAGTTCGGGACAGGGGGCGTTCTACGAGCAGTACGTC.

This clone came up a few times. This sequence joins TRBV5-4 and TRBJ2-7, with 7 nucleotides matching TRBD1. Germline V gene lookup returns CDR1 SGHNT and CDR2 YYREEE (reference sequence). The CDR3 spans 15 residues. Germline trimming cut 5 bases from V and 0 bases from J; bases unmatched to any gene: 8. CDR3 bases: TGTGCCAGCAGACGGGACAGTGACAGCTCCTACGAGCAGTACGTC. Its translation: CASRRDSDSSYEQYV.

This rearrangement joins TRBV25-1 to TRBJ2-2; D ambiguous. Germline V CDR1 and CDR2: MGHDK, SYGVNS. The CDR3 has 16 residues. Between the trimmed V and J ends, which lost 0 bases and 0 bases, there was a span of 8 bases. The CDR3: CASSEYDNPNTGELFF. The CDR3 DNA sequence: TGTGCCAGCAGTGAATATGACAACCCGAACACCGGGGAGCTGTTTTTT.

This clone was detected a few times. The V call is TRBV30, the J call TRBJ2-2; 8 bases are a match to TRBD1. The CDR3 consists of 16 residues. Trimming removed 3 bases from V and 1 base from J; junction bases left unmatched: 7. Germline V gene sequence: CDR1 GTSNPN, CDR2 SVGIG (reference sequence). The CDR3 loop is CAWRRPGTGNTGELFF. In DNA, the CDR3 is TGTGCCTGGAGACGTCCCGGGACAGGGAACACCGGGGAGCTGTTTTTT.

This chain joins TRBV11-1 and TRBJ1-2; D gene uncertain. Germline V gene sequence: CDR1 SGHAT, CDR2 FQDESV (reference sequence). The length of the CDR3 is 13 residues. The ends were cut back, 5 bases at V and 6 bases at J, with 13 bases in the middle. DNA of the CDR3: TGTGCCAGCAGCCGCGGGAGGATAGATGGCTACACCTTC. As protein: CASSRGRIDGYTF.

This chain joins TRBV24-1 and TRBJ1-5; 9 bases are shared with TRBD1. The CDR3 sequence is 16 residues long. Unmatched junction bases numbered 5, after V lost 3 bases and J lost 3 bases. Germline lookup yields CDR1 KGHDR and CDR2 SFDVKD. The CDR3 here is CATSDAGTGNNQPQHF. The CDR3 bases are TGTGCCACCAGTGATGCCGGGACAGGGAACAATCAGCCCCAGCATTTT.

The chain combines TRBV3-1 (or the pseudogene TRBV3-2) with TRBJ2-2; D is unclear. CDR1 is LGHDT, CDR2 YNNKEL, per germline (reference sequence). The V end was cut by 2 bases, the J end by 3 bases, with 4 bases between. The length of the CDR3 is 13 residues. The CDR3 region has the DNA TGTGCCAGCAGCCAAACAGACACCGGGGAGCTGTTTTTT. This sequence encodes CASSQTDTGELFF.

The V gene is TRBV2, the J gene TRBJ1-1; possibly TRBD1 for D (6 bases). Per the germline V gene, CDR1 is SNHLY and CDR2 is FYNNEI. The CDR3 has 14 residues. Trimming took off 5 bases at V and 10 bases at J, with 20 bases between the two ends. The CDR3 nucleotides read TGTGCCAGCAGTAACGGGCAGTGGGACACCCGAGCTTTCTTT. It yields the protein CASSNGQWDTRAFF.

This clone was detected only a few times. The chain carries TRBV7-9 and TRBJ2-2; 7 bases line up with TRBD1. Trimming took 7 bases from V and 5 from J; bases not matched to a gene: 13. CDR1 and CDR2 (germline): SEHNR, FQNEAQ (reference sequence). This CDR3 contains 16 residues. This CDR3 reads CASNRLETGVTGELFF. As DNA, the CDR3 is TGTGCCAGCAACCGATTGGAAACAGGGGTTACCGGGGAGCTGTTTTTT.

The chain links TRBV7-9 to TRBJ1-4, with 9 bases fitting TRBD1. Unmatched junction bases numbered 7, after V lost 5 bases and J lost 6 bases. CDR3 size: 15 residues. Looked up from germline, CDR1 is SEHNR and CDR2 is FQNEAQ (reference sequence). The CDR3 coding sequence is TGTGCCAGCAGCGCCCCGGGACAGGGTTATGAAAAACTGTTTTTT. This translates into CASSAPGQGYEKLFF.

J is TRBJ2-7 and V is TRBV15; 8 bases are a match to TRBD1. CDR1 and CDR2 from the germline V gene are LNHNV and YYDKDF (reference sequence). The V segment lost 3 bases and the J segment 3 bases; nucleotides outside the gene matches: 4. This CDR3 is 14 amino acids long. CDR3 in amino acids: CATSSPDRVYEQYF. CDR3 coding DNA: TGTGCCACCAGCAGTCCGGACAGGGTCTACGAGCAGTACTTC.

The rearrangement uses TRBV19 and TRBJ1-2; possibly TRBD1 for D (5 bases). Trimming removed 6 bases at V and 0 bases at J, with 8 bases between. CDR1 LNHDA and CDR2 SQIVND come from the germline V gene (reference sequence). This CDR3 is 13 amino acids long. CDR3 bases: TGTGCCAGTAGGATCAGGGCTAACTATGGCTACACCTTC. This codes for CASRIRANYGYTF. The full variable domain, with the rest looked up from reference TRBV19 and TRBJ1-2, is DGGITQSPKYLFRKEGQNVTLSCEQNLNHDAMYWYRQDPGQGLRLIYYSQIVNDFQKGDIAEGYSVSREKKESFPLTVTSAQKNPTAFYLCASRIRANYGYTFGSGTRLTVV.

The chain combines TRBV5-4 with TRBJ1-5; D might be TRBD1 (6 bases). The V and J ends lost 4 bases and 6 bases respectively, with 14 bases between them. CDR1 is SGHNT and CDR2 is YYREEE in the germline V gene (reference sequence). CDR3 length equals 14 residues. DNA for the CDR3: TGTGCCAGCAGCCTACAGGGTATGGGTCAGCCCCAGCATTTT. Its protein is CASSLQGMGQPQHF.

The rearrangement joins TRBV7-9 to TRBJ2-7, with a weak D call TRBD2 (6 bases). This CDR3 contains 15 residues. Germline lookup yields CDR1 SEHNR and CDR2 FQNEAQ (reference sequence). Trimming shortened V by 3 bases and J by 0 bases, and 12 bases separated the two germline ends. The CDR3 is CASSFGAAGSYEQYF. The CDR3, as DNA: TGTGCCAGCAGCTTCGGGGCAGCGGGCTCCTACGAGCAGTACTTC.

V gene TRBV7-2 combines with J gene TRBJ1-2; TRBD1 agrees at 7 bases. The germline V gene has CDR1 SGHTA and CDR2 FQGNSA. The trim removed 1 base at V and 7 bases at J, leaving 0 bases unmatched. The CDR3 sequence is 12 residues long. CDR3 amino acids: CASSLDRGGYTF. CDR3 in DNA: TGTGCCAGCAGCTTAGACAGGGGTGGCTACACCTTC.

The V gene is TRBV24-1, the J gene TRBJ1-6; D possibly corresponds to TRBD1 (5 bases). The length of the CDR3 is 13 residues. Germline assignment: CDR1 KGHDR and CDR2 SFDVKD. V lost 9 bases and J 8 bases, leaving 13 bases between the germline ends. CDR3 sequence reads: CATQALGDSPLHF. In DNA, the CDR3 is TGTGCCACCCAAGCCCTAGGGGATTCACCCCTCCACTTT.

This chain uses TRBV6-6 with TRBJ1-5; 7 bases match TRBD1. This CDR3 region has 18 residues. Germline V gene data show CDR1 as MNHNY and CDR2 as SVGAGI (reference sequence). J gave up 2 bases and V 5 bases, and 15 bases lay outside the gene matches. Written as DNA, the CDR3 is TGTGCCAGCAGTCCTCATGAGGGGGACAGTCGGCGCAATCAGCCCCAGCATTTT. Amino acid sequence: CASSPHEGDSRRNQPQHF.

The chain carries TRBV28 and TRBJ2-1; TRBD2 agrees at 7 bases. Trimming removed 6 bases from V and 4 bases from J; junction bases left unmatched: 12. This CDR3 is built from 16 residues. The V gene's germline CDR1 is MDHEN and CDR2 SYDVKM. The CDR3 DNA reads as TGTGCCAGCAGCCCAGCCGACAGCGGGAAGTACAATGAGCAGTTCTTC. It codes for CASSPADSGKYNEQFF.

This clone turned up a few times. Other DNA sequences of this sample code for an identical CDR3. The chain has TRBV11-2 and TRBJ2-5; D perhaps matches TRBD1 (5 bases). The V end lost 0 bases, the J end lost 4 bases, and 15 bases lay between the germline ends. Germline CDR1 reads SGHAT; CDR2 reads FQNNGV. The CDR3 has 16 residues. The CDR3 DNA reads TGTGCCAGCAGCTTAGATGGTGGGGCTAGGCGAGAGACCCAGTACTTC. It yields the protein CASSLDGGARRETQYF.

This chain joins TRBV5-1 and TRBJ1-3; TRBD1 aligns across 7 bases. CDR1 is SGHRS, CDR2 YFSETQ, per germline. V lost 0 bases, J lost 8 bases, and 8 bases stayed unmatched. The CDR3 covers 15 residues. The CDR3 DNA sequence: TGCGCCAGCAGCTTGGCCGACAGGGTATGGGACACCATATATTTT. Translated: CASSLADRVWDTIYF.

V gene TRBV5-4 combines with J gene TRBJ2-1; D possibly corresponds to TRBD2 (6 bases). V gave up 1 base and J gave up 0 bases, with 8 bases separating them. CDR1 SGHNT and CDR2 YYREEE come from the germline V gene (reference sequence). The CDR3 covers 15 residues. The CDR3, as DNA: TGTGCCAGCAGCTTGCCCGGGGGCTCCTACAATGAGCAGTTCTTC. This encodes CASSLPGGSYNEQFF.

The V and J genes are TRBV28 and TRBJ1-6, with D perhaps matching TRBD1 (6 bases). Between the trimmed V and J ends, which lost 7 bases and 5 bases, there was a span of 12 bases. CDR1 MDHEN and CDR2 SYDVKM come from the germline V gene. The CDR3 consists of 14 residues. The chain's CDR3 is CASIRGGNNSPLHF. Written as DNA, the CDR3 is TGTGCCAGCATCAGGGGAGGGAATAATTCACCCCTCCACTTT.